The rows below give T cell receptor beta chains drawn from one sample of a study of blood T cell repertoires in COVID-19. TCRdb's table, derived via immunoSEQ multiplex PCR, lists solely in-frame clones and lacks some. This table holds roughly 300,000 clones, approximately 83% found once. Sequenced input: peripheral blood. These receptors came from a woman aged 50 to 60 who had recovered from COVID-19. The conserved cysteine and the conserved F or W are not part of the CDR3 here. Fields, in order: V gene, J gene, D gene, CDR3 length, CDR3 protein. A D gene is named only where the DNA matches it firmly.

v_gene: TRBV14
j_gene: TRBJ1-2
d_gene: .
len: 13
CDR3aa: ASSLRRGLNYGYT

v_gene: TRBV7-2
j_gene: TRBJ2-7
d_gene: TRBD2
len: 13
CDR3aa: ASSSRAGGTYEQY

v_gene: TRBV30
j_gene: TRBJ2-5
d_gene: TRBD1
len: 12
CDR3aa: AWRTRGSQETQY

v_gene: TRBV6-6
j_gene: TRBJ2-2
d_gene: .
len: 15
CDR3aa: ASSRITGVFYPGELF

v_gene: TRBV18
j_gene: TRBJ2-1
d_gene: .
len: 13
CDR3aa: ASSPRTDSYNEQF

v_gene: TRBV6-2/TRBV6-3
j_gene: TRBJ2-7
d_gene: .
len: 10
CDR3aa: ASSQQAYEQY

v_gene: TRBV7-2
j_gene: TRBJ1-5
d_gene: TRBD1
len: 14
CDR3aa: ASSLVTGTGYQPQH

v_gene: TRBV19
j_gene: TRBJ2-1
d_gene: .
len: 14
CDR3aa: ASSRTSKSSYNEQF

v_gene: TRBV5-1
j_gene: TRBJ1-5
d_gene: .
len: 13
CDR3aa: ASSLAGGGNQPQH

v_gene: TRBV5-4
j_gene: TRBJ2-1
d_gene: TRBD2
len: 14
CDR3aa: ASSPSSGGAYNEQF

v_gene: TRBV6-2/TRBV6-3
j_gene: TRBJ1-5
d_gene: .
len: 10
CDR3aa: ASSYPTQPQH

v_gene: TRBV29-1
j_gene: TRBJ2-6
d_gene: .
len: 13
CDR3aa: SVEAGLAGANVLT

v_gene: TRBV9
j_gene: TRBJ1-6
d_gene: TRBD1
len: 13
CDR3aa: ASSDGQVKRSPLH

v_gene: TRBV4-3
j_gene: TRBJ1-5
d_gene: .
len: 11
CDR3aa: ASSQDRGQPQH

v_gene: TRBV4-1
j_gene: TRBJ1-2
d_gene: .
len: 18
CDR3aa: ASSQVLGTSQVDRNYGYT

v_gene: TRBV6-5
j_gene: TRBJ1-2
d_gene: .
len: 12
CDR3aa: ASSYGQGHLGYT

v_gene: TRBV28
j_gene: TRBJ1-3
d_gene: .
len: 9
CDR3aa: ASSLESTIY

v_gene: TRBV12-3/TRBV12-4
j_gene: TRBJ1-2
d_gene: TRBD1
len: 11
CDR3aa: ASSLGQGLGYT

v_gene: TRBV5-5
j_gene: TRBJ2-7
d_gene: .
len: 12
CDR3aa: ASSFDIPTYEQY

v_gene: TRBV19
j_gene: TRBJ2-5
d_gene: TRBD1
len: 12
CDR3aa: ASSPRDRLTTQY

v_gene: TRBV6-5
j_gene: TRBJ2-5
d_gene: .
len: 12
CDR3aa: ASSYSSVVETQY

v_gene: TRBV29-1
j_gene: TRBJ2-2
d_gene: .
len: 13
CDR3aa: SVLGPSGGTGELF

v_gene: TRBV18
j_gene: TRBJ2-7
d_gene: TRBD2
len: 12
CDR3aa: ASSPPGGPTEQY

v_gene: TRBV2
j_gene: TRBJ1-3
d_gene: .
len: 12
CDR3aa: ASKTAFSGNTIY

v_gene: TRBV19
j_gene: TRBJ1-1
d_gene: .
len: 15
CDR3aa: ASSRPRAGWVNTEAF

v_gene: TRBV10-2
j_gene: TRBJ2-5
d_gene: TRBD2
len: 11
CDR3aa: ASRLAGGETQY

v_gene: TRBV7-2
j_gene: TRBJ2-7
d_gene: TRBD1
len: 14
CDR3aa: ASSLGGRGQGGEQY

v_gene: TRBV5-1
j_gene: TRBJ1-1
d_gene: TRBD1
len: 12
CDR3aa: ASSSTGANTEAF

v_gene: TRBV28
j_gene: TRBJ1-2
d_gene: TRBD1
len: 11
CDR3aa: ASSHKRTGGYT

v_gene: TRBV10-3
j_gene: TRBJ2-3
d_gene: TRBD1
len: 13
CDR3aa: AISTGTGSPDTQY

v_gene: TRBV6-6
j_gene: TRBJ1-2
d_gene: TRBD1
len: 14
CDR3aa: ASRSHDRGREKGYT

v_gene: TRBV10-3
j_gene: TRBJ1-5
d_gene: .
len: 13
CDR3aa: AISEEVGHNQPQH

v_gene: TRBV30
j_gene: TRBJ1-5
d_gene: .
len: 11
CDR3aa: AWSVGSDQPQH

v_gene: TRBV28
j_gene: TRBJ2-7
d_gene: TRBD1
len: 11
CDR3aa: ASSWDREDEQY

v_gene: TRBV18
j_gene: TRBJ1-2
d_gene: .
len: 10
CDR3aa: ASSPRLDDYT

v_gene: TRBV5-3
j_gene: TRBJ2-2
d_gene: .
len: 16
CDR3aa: ARSLKAGSPRYTGELF

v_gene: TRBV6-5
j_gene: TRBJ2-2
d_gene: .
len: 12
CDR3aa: ASGVPSNTGELF

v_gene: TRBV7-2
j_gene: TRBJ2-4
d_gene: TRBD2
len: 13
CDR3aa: ASSLAGTSRDIQY

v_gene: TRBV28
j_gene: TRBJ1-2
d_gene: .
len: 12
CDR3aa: ASSLGSLYLGYT

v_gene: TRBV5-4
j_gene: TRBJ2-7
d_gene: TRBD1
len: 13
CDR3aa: ASSSTGGVPREQY